These 5 T cell receptor beta chains were sequenced from one sample in a study of blood T cell repertoires in COVID-19 (dated by TCRdb to 2020 to 2022). Libraries were built with the immunoSEQ multiplex PCR assay. TCRdb took over this immuneACCESS table, retaining in-frame rearrangements with V and J assigned. Such tables are incomplete; in checked studies, under half of the missing clones stem from an unresolved V gene, and the remainder is unexplained. Counted in this sample were roughly 260,000 clones; about 88% of them appeared once. The ten largest clones represent about 4% of the sample. The sample consisted of peripheral blood. The receptor source for this set is a man aged 55-75 years who had recovered from COVID-19.

The chain is built from TRBV29-1 and TRBJ1-2; 11 bases align to TRBD1. CDR3 length equals 13 residues. After removal of 6 bases from V and 7 bases from J, the junction contained 7 bases not matched to a gene. Germline values: CDR1 SQVTM, CDR2 ANQGSEA. CDR3 in amino acids: CSVWTGGNSGYTF. The CDR3 DNA follows: TGCAGCGTGTGGACAGGGGGCAATAGTGGCTACACCTTC. Full variable domain (missing parts from reference TRBV29-1 and TRBJ1-2): SAVISQKPSRDICQRGTSLTIQCQVDSQVTMMFWYRQQPGQSLTLIATANQGSEATYESGFVIDKFPISRPNLTFSTLTVSNMSPEDSSIYLCSVWTGGNSGYTFGSGTRLTVV.

This chain connects TRBV3-1 (or the pseudogene TRBV3-2) to TRBJ1-4; no firm D call. V gave up 0 bases and J gave up 7 bases, with 15 bases separating them. Germline-derived CDR1 and CDR2 are LGHDT and YNNKEL (reference sequence). This CDR3 contains 16 residues. CDR3 in amino acids: CASSQDLGSKSEKLFF. CDR3 bases: TGTGCCAGCAGCCAAGACCTGGGCAGTAAAAGTGAAAAACTGTTTTTT.

V is TRBV30 and J is TRBJ2-7, with 7 bases that match TRBD1. The V gene's germline CDR1 is GTSNPN and CDR2 SVGIG (reference sequence). This CDR3 is 13 amino acids long. The V and J ends lost 3 bases and 3 bases, in that order; junction bases with no gene match: 5. The CDR3 sequence is CAWSNGQDYEQYF. The CDR3 coding sequence is TGTGCCTGGAGCAACGGACAGGACTACGAGCAGTACTTC. The full variable domain, its missing parts supplied by reference TRBV30 and TRBJ2-7, is SQTIHQWPATLVQPVGSPLSLECTVEGTSNPNLYWYRQAAGRGLQLLFYSVGIGQISSEVPQNLSASRPQDRQFILSSKKLLLSDSGFYLCAWSNGQDYEQYFGPGTRLTVT.

The V call is TRBV30, the J call TRBJ1-1; no firm D call. V lost 0 bases and J 8 bases, leaving 7 bases between the germline ends. This CDR3 region has 11 residues. CDR1 and CDR2 (germline): GTSNPN, SVGIG (reference sequence). The DNA of the CDR3 is TGTGCCTGGAGTGTAAGTCGGGAAGCTTTCTTT. This codes for CAWSVSREAFF.

The genes are TRBV19 and TRBJ1-6; the match to TRBD1 covers 8 bases. Germline V lookup: CDR1 LNHDA, CDR2 SQIVND (reference sequence). J lost 5 bases, V lost 5 bases, and 11 bases had no gene match. This CDR3 is built from 17 residues. CDR3 region: CASSADTGTGHNSPLHF. In DNA, the CDR3 is TGTGCCAGTAGTGCTGACACCGGGACAGGCCATAATTCACCCCTCCACTTT.